This entry describes one T cell receptor beta chain. Antigen: not known. The germline V gene encodes CDR1 ENHRY and CDR2 SYGVKD. Trimming stripped 4 bases from V and 6 bases from J, with 16 bases between. CDR3 size: 14 residues. The PCR contained 60 Vbeta and 13 Jbeta primers. Only in-frame clones appear in the TCRdb table, and some are missing; sequencing was by immunoSEQ multiplex PCR. The data contain some 120,000 clones, around 80% of them seen just once; the ten biggest clones take up 0.24%. The record originates from a study of cytomegalovirus exposure and HLA in healthy donors. Study results and caveats: In presence/absence analyses, roughly uniform sequencing depth across donors was assumed. V- and J-gene trimming of TCR beta was linked (in a later analysis) to a missense DCLRE1C variant. Rare TCR sequences predominated, though certain public TCRs were found in many donors.

This clonotype originated in a man between 45 and 60 years old in good health and CMV-seronegative. The chain carries TRBV10-3 and TRBJ2-7, with D perhaps TRBD1 (6 bases). The specimen was PBMCs. The CDR3 nucleotides read TGTGCCATCAGTGGCGGCAGGGGTTTTGGCGAGCAGTACTTC. Amino acid sequence: CAISGGRGFGEQYF.